Each of the 4 T cell receptor beta chains below was sequenced from the same sample in a study of blood T cell repertoires in COVID-19. The method was immunoSEQ multiplex PCR; TCRdb's version includes in-frame clones alone and lacks a portion of them. The table records roughly 480,000 clones, roughly nine tenths of them present only once. The sequencing sample was made of peripheral blood. These receptors all come from a man younger than 30 with COVID-19, enrolled during active disease.

The chain uses TRBV5-4 and TRBJ1-4; 10 bases map to TRBD1. V trimming: 4 bases; J trimming: 7 bases; junction bases outside the gene matches: 4. The CDR3 loop spans 14 amino acids. From germline, CDR1 is SGHNT and CDR2 YYREEE (reference sequence). DNA of the CDR3: TGTGCCAGCAGCCCCGGGACAGGGGTTGAAAAACTGTTTTTT. This codes for CASSPGTGVEKLFF.

The rearrangement joins TRBV3-1 (or the pseudogene TRBV3-2) to TRBJ1-2; unclear D gene. Trimming removed 2 bases from V and 3 bases from J, with 4 bases in between. This CDR3 has 12 residues. The germline V gene encodes CDR1 LGHDT and CDR2 YNNKEL (reference sequence). CDR3 DNA sequence: TGTGCCAGCAGCCAAACACACTATGGCTACACCTTC. This codes for CASSQTHYGYTF.

For this clone: At one end, the junction sequence differs from germline, possibly due to a read error. V usage is TRBV19 and J usage is TRBJ1-2; the match to TRBD1 covers 9 bases. Germline CDR1 LNHDA, CDR2 SQIVND (reference sequence). The CDR3 runs 13 residues. The chain's CDR3 is CASSTGGTYGYTF. The CDR3 DNA follows: TGTGCCAGCAGTACAGGGGGCACCTATGGCTACACCTTC.

The genes are TRBV7-6 and TRBJ2-2, with 11 bases matching TRBD1. The CDR3 has 18 amino acids. Germline trimming cut 2 bases from V and 7 bases from J; bases unmatched to any gene: 12. Germline lookup yields CDR1 SGHVS and CDR2 FNYEAQ. The CDR3 sequence is CASSLPSSRDRGIGELFF. CDR3 sequence (DNA): TGTGCCAGCAGCTTACCCTCCTCCCGGGACAGGGGGATCGGGGAGCTGTTTTTT.